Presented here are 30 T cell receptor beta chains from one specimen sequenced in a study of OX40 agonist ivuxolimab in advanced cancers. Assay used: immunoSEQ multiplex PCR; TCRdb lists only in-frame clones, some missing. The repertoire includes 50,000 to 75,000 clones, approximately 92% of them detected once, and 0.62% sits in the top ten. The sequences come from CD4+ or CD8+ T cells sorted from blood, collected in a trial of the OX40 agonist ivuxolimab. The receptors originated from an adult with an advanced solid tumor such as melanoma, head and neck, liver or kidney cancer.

CDR3: CASSPVSDGTEAFF. In DNA, the CDR3 is TGTGCCAGCTCCCCTGTAAGCGACGGCACTGAAGCTTTCTTT. The chain carries TRBV18 and TRBJ1-1; D unresolved. The CDR3 is 14 residues long. Looked up from germline, CDR1 is KGHSH and CDR2 is LQKENI. Trimming cost V 6 bases and J 4 bases, with 15 bases left between them.

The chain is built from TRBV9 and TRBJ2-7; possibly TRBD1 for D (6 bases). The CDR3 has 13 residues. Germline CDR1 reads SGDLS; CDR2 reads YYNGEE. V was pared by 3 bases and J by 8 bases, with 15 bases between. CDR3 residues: CASSGQQGAQQYF. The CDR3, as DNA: TGTGCCAGCAGCGGACAACAGGGCGCTCAGCAGTACTTC.

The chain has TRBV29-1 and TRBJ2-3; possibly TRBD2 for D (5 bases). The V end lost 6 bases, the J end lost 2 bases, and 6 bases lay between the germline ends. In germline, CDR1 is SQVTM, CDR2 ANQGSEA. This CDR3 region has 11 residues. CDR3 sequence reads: CSVGLTDTQYF. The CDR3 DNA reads TGCAGCGTCGGACTCACAGATACGCAGTATTTT.

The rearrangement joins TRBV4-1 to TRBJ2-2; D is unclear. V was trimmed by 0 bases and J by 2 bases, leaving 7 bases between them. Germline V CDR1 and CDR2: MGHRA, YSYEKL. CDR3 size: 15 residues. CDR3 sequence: CASSQDLSNTGELFF. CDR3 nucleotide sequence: TGCGCCAGCAGCCAAGATCTCAGTAACACCGGGGAGCTGTTTTTT.

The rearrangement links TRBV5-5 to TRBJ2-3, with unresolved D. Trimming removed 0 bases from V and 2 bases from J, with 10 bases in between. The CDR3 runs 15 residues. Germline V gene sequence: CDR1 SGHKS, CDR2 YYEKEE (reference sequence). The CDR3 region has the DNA TGTGCCAGCAGCTTGGTGGCCGACATCACAGATACGCAGTATTTT. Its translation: CASSLVADITDTQYF.

This chain's CDR3 is CATDRYEQYF. The CDR3, as DNA: TGTGCCACTGACAGATACGAGCAGTACTTC. V is TRBV6-5 and J is TRBJ2-7, with D tentatively TRBD1 (5 bases). CDR1 MNHEY and CDR2 SVGAGI come from the germline V gene. This CDR3 region has 10 residues. The ends were cut back, 10 bases at V and 4 bases at J, with 8 bases in the middle.

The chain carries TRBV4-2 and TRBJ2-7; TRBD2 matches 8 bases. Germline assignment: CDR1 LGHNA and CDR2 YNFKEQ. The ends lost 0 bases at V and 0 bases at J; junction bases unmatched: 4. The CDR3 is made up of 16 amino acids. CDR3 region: CASSQDIAGSSYEQYF. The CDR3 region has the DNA TGTGCCAGCAGCCAAGATATAGCGGGAAGCTCCTACGAGCAGTACTTC.

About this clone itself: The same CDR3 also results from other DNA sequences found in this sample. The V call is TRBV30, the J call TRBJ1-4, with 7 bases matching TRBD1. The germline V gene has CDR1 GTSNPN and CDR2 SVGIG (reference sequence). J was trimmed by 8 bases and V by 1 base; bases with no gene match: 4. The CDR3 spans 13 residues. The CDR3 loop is CAWSGQGGEKLFF. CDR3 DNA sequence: TGTGCCTGGAGTGGACAGGGTGGAGAAAAACTGTTTTTT.

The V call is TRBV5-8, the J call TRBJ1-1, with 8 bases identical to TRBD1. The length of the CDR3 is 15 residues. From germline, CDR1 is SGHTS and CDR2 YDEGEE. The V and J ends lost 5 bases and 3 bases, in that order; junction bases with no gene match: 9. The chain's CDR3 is CASSNYRGKDTEAFF. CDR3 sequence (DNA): TGTGCCAGCAGTAACTACAGGGGGAAGGACACTGAAGCTTTCTTT.

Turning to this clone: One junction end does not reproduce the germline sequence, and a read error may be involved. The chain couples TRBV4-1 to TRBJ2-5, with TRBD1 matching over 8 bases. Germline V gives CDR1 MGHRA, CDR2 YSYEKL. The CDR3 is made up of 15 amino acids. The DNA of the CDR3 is TGCGCCAGCACCCAAAAGCAGGGGGCCCTGGAGACCCAGTACTTC. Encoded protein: CASTQKQGALETQYF.

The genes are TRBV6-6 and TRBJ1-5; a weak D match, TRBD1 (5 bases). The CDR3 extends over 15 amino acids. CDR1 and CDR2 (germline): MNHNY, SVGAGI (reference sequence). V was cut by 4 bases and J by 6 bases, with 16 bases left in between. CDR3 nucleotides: TGTGCCAGCAGTTCCATCGGGGGGGGTGCTCAGCCCCAGCATTTT. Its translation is CASSSIGGGAQPQHF.

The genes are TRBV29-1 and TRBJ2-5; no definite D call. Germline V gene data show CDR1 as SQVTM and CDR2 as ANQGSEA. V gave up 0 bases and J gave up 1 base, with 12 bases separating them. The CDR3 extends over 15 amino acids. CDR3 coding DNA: TGCAGCGTTGAAGATCGTGGCGCACCCCAAGAGACCCAGTACTTC. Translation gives CSVEDRGAPQETQYF.

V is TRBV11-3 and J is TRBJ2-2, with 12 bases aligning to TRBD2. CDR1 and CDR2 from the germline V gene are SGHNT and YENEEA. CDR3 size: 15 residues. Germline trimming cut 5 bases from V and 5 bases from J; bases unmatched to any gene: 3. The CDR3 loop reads CASSPGTSGTGELFF. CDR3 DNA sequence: TGTGCCAGCAGCCCCGGGACTAGCGGGACCGGGGAGCTGTTTTTT.

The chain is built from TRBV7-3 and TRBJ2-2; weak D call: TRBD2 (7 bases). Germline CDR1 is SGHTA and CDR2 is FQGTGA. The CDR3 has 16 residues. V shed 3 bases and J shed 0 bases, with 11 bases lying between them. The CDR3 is CASSFGRGPNTGELFF. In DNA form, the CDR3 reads TGTGCCAGCAGCTTTGGGCGGGGGCCGAACACCGGGGAGCTGTTTTTT. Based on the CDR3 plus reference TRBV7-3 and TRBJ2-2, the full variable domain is GAGVSQTPSNKVTEKGKYVELRCDPISGHTALYWYRQSLGQGPEFLIYFQGTGAADDSGLPNDRFFAVRPEGSVSTLKIQRTERGDSAVYLCASSFGRGPNTGELFFGEGSRLTVL.

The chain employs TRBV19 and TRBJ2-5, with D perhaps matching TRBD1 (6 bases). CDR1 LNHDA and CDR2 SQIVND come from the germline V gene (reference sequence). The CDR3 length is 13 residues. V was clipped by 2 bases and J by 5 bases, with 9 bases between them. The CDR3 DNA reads TGTGCCAGTAGTATATCTCAGGGGGAGACCCAGTACTTC. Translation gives CASSISQGETQYF.

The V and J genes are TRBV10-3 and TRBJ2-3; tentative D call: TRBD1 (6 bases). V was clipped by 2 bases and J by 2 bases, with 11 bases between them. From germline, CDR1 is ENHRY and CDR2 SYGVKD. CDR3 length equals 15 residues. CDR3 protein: CAISEQGSVTDTQYF. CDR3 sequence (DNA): TGTGCCATCAGTGAGCAGGGGTCGGTCACAGATACGCAGTATTTT.

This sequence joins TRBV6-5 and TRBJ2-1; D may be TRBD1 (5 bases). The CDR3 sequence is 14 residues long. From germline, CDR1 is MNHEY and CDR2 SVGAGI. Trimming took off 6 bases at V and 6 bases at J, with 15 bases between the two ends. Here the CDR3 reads CASSPMTAINEQFF. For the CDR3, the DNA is TGTGCCAGCAGCCCAATGACAGCCATCAATGAGCAGTTCTTC.

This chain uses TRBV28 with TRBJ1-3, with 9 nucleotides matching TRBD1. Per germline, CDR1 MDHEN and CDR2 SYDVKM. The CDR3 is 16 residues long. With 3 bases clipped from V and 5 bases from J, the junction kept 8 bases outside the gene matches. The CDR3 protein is CASSFSGTGRRNTIYF. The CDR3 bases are TGTGCCAGCAGTTTCTCCGGGACAGGGAGGCGAAACACCATATATTTT.

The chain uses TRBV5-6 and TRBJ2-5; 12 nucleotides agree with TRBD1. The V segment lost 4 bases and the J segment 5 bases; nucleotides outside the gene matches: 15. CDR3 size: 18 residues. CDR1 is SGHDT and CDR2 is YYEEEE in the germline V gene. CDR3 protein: CASSPGTGGIVPWETQYF. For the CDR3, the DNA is TGTGCCAGCAGCCCCGGGACAGGGGGCATCGTCCCTTGGGAGACCCAGTACTTC.

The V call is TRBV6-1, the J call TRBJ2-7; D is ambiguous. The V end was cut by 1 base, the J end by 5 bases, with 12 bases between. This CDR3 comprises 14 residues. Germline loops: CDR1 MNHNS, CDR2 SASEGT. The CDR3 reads CASSEDGRIHEQYF. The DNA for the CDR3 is TGTGCCAGCAGTGAAGATGGCAGGATCCACGAGCAGTACTTC.

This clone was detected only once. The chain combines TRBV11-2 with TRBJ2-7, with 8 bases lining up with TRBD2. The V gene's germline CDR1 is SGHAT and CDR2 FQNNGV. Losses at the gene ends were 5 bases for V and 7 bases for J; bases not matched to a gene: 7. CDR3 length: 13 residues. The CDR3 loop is CASSPPGGVEQYF. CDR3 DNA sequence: TGTGCCAGCAGCCCTCCCGGGGGGGTTGAGCAGTACTTC.

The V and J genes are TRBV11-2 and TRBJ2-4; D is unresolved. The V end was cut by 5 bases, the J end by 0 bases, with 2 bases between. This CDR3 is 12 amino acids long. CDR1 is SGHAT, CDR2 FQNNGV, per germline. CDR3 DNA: TGTGCCAGCAGCCTAGCCAAAAACATTCAGTACTTC. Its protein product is CASSLAKNIQYF. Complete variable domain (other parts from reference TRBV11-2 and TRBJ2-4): EAGVAQSPRYKIIEKRQSVAFWCNPISGHATLYWYQQILGQGPKLLIQFQNNGVVDDSQLPKDRFSAERLKGVDSTLKIQPAKLEDSAVYLCASSLAKNIQYFGAGTRLSVL.

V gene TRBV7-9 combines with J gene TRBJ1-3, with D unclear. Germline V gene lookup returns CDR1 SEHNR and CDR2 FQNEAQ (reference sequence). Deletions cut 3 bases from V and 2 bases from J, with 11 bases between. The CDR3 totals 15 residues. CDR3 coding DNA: TGTGCCAGCAGCTTGACCCGGGCAACTGGAAACACCATATATTTT. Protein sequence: CASSLTRATGNTIYF. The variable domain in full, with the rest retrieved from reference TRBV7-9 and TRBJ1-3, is DTGVSQNPRHKITKRGQNVTFRCDPISEHNRLYWYRQTLGQGPEFLTYFQNEAQLEKSRLLSDRFSAERPKGSFSTLEIQRTEQGDSAMYLCASSLTRATGNTIYFGEGSWLTVV.

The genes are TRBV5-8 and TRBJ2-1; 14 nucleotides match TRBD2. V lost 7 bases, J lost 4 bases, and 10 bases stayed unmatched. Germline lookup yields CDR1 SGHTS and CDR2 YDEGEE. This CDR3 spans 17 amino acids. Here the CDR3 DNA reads TGTGCCAGCTCAGCTTTTGGGACTAGCGGGAGATACAATGAGCAGTTCTTC. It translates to CASSAFGTSGRYNEQFF.

The CDR3 bases are TGTGCCAGCAGCTTAGCTCCTGGGACTAGCGGGCTCTACGAGCAGTACTTC. Its protein product is CASSLAPGTSGLYEQYF. The chain links TRBV7-6 to TRBJ2-7; 12 bases map to TRBD2. CDR3 length: 17 amino acids. V dropped 0 bases and J dropped 3; count of bases not matched to a gene: 6. Germline V lookup: CDR1 SGHVS, CDR2 FNYEAQ.

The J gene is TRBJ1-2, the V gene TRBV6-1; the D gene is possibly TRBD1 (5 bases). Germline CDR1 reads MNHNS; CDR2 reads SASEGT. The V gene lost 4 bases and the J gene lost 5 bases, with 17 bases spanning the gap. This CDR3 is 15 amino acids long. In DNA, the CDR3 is TGTGCCAGCAGTGGGAGTGGAATGGGGGGTTATGGCTACACCTTC. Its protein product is CASSGSGMGGYGYTF.

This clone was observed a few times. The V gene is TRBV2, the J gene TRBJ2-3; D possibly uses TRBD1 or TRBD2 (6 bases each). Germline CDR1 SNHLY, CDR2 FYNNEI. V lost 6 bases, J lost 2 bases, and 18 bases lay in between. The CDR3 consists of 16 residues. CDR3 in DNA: TGTGCCAGCAGGCCCAGTGGGGGGCGGAACACAGATACGCAGTATTTT. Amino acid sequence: CASRPSGGRNTDTQYF.

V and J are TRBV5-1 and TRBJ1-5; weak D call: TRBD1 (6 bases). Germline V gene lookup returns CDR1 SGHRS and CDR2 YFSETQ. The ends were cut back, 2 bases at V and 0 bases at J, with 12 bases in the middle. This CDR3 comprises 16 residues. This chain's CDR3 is CASSLQGGDSNQPQHF. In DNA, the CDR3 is TGCGCCAGCAGCTTACAGGGAGGGGATAGCAATCAGCCCCAGCATTTT.

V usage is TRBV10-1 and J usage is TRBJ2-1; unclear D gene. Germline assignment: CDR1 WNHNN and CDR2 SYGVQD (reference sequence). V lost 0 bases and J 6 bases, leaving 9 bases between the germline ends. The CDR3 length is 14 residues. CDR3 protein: CASSESRQSNEQFF. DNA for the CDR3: TGCGCCAGCAGTGAGTCGCGGCAAAGCAATGAGCAGTTCTTC.

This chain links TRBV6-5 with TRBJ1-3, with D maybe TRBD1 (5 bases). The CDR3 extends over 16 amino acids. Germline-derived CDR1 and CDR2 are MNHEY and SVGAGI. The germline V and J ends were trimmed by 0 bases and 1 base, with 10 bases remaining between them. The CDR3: CASSYSGAQSGNTIYF. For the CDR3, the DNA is TGTGCCAGCAGTTACTCCGGGGCCCAATCTGGAAACACCATATATTTT.